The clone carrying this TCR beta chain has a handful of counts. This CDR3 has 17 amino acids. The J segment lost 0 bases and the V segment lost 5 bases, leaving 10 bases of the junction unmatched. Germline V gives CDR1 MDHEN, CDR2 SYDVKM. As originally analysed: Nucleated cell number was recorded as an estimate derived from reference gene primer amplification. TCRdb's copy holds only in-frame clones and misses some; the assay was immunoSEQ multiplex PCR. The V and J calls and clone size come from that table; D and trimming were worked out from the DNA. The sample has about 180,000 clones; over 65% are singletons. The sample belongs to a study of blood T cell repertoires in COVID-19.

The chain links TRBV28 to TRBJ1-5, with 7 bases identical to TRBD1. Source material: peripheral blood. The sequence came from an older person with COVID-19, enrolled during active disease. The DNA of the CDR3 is TGTGCCAGCAGTGGGACAGAGAACAAGTATAGCAATCAGCCCCAGCATTTT. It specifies CASSGTENKYSNQPQHF.